These 9 T cell receptor beta chains came from one sample sequenced in a study of cytomegalovirus exposure and HLA in healthy donors (dated by TCRdb to about 2017). Library prep was done by the immunoSEQ multiplex PCR assay. A mixture of 60 forward primers for TCR Vbeta segments and 13 reverse primers for TCR Jbeta segments was used in the multiplex PCR. TCRdb obtained this table from immuneACCESS and retained in-frame rearrangements with V and J assigned. These tables miss some clones; where compared with another copy, unresolved V genes account for less than half of the shortfall, and the remainder is unexplained. Within this sample are some 130,000 clones, with roughly three quarters of them counted one time only. Together, the top ten hold around 2% of the sample. Sequencing was performed on PBMCs. These receptors came from a young man in good health and CMV-seronegative.

The chain uses TRBV9 and TRBJ2-7; 9 bases align to TRBD2. Germline CDR1 is SGDLS and CDR2 is YYNGEE. This CDR3 is 15 amino acids long. V shed 0 bases, J shed 3 bases, and the junction held 4 bases outside the gene matches. DNA of the CDR3: TGTGCCAGCAGCGTAGAGGCGGGAGGGGTCTACGAGCAGTACTTC. Its translation is CASSVEAGGVYEQYF.

This clone appeared a few times. J is TRBJ2-1 and V is TRBV5-5; D is uncertain. This CDR3 spans 14 amino acids. V lost 0 bases and J 6 bases, leaving 10 bases between the germline ends. The germline gives CDR1 SGHKS, CDR2 YYEKEE (reference sequence). For the CDR3, the DNA is TGTGCCAGCAGCTTGGAGGAGAGAACCAATGAGCAGTTCTTC. Its translation: CASSLEERTNEQFF.

The chain has TRBV9 and TRBJ2-1; TRBD2 matches 9 bases. The CDR3 loop spans 16 amino acids. V shed 3 bases, J shed 7 bases, and the junction held 11 bases outside the gene matches. In germline, CDR1 is SGDLS, CDR2 YYNGEE. This chain's CDR3 is CASSGLSLAGTNEQFF. DNA for the CDR3: TGTGCCAGCAGCGGCTTATCACTAGCGGGTACAAATGAGCAGTTCTTC.

The V call is TRBV28, the J call TRBJ1-5, with TRBD1 matching over 7 bases. V shed 5 bases and J 1 base; nucleotides not matched to a gene: 5. Per the germline V gene, CDR1 is MDHEN and CDR2 is SYDVKM. CDR3 length: 15 amino acids. CDR3 bases: TGTGCCAGCAGTCGACAGGGACGGAGCAATCAGCCCCAGCATTTT. The encoded protein is CASSRQGRSNQPQHF. Complete variable domain (other parts from reference TRBV28 and TRBJ1-5): DVKVTQSSRYLVKRTGEKVFLECVQDMDHENMFWYRQDPGLGLRLIYFSYDVKMKEKGDIPEGYSVSREKKERFSLILESASTNQTSMYLCASSRQGRSNQPQHFGDGTRLSIL.

The chain has TRBV9 and TRBJ2-5; TRBD2 agrees at 7 bases. This CDR3 has 14 residues. Germline assignment: CDR1 SGDLS and CDR2 YYNGEE. Germline trimming cut 0 bases from V and 4 bases from J; bases unmatched to any gene: 3. The CDR3 loop is CASSVGPSGETQYF. The CDR3 region has the DNA TGTGCCAGCAGCGTAGGGCCTAGCGGAGAGACCCAGTACTTC.

The chain carries TRBV5-4 and TRBJ1-3; D is undetermined. The germline CDR1 and CDR2 sequences are SGHNT and YYREEE (reference sequence). This CDR3 contains 15 residues. With 0 bases removed from V and 3 bases from J, the gap between germline ends came to 10 bases. Here the CDR3 DNA reads TGTGCCAGCAGCTTGGACAGCCACTTTGGAAACACCATATATTTT. Encoded protein: CASSLDSHFGNTIYF. Variable domain in full (rest from reference TRBV5-4 and TRBJ1-3): ETGVTQSPTHLIKTRGQQVTLRCSSQSGHNTVSWYQQALGQGPQFIFQYYREEENGRGNFPPRFSGLQFPNYSSELNVNALELDDSALYLCASSLDSHFGNTIYFGEGSWLTVV.

This chain joins TRBV5-4 and TRBJ2-1; TRBD2 agrees at 9 bases. This CDR3 spans 15 amino acids. J gave up 3 bases and V 4 bases, and 5 bases lay outside the gene matches. Germline-derived CDR1 and CDR2 are SGHNT and YYREEE (reference sequence). The CDR3 protein is CASSPAGGLYNEQFF. The CDR3 bases are TGTGCCAGCAGCCCAGCGGGAGGTCTCTACAATGAGCAGTTCTTC.

The chain carries TRBV27 and TRBJ2-6; possible D gene TRBD2, 6 bases. The germline gives CDR1 MNHEY, CDR2 SMNVEV (reference sequence). Trimming removed 7 bases from V and 0 bases from J, with 10 bases in between. CDR3 length: 15 amino acids. CDR3 loop: CASTMRGSGANVLTF. CDR3 in DNA: TGTGCCAGCACCATGCGGGGCTCTGGGGCCAACGTCCTGACTTTC.

The V gene is TRBV9, the J gene TRBJ2-1, with TRBD1 matching over 8 bases. The germline CDR1 and CDR2 sequences are SGDLS and YYNGEE. There are 16 residues in the CDR3. V shed 4 bases, J shed 8 bases, and the junction held 14 bases outside the gene matches. CDR3 in amino acids: CASSPDPSQGADEQFF. CDR3 nucleotide sequence: TGTGCCAGCAGCCCCGACCCTAGCCAGGGGGCCGATGAGCAGTTCTTC.